This T cell receptor (beta chain) emerged from a study of T cells in Graves' hyperthyroidism and ophthalmopathy. CDR1 is LGHDT and CDR2 is YNNKEL in the germline V gene (reference sequence). The CDR3 spans 15 residues. V was cut by 0 bases and J by 3 bases, with 8 bases left in between. This clonotype was seen a few times. RNA transcripts provided the source from which TCR beta CDR3 regions were amplified. Researchers ran a first-round RT-PCR on the TCR CDR3 using the HTBI primer set. A single record per CDR3 protein comes from TCRdb applying MiXCR to the multiplex PCR reads. This table has 300,000 or so distinct CDR3 sequences, about a sixth appearing once.

Sequencing used blood. This sequence originates from a woman aged 55-70 years with Graves' ophthalmopathy. The rearrangement uses TRBV3-1 and TRBJ2-2, with D unclear. The DNA for the CDR3 is TGTGCCAGCAGCCAAGATCGGAGATACACCGGGGAGCTGTTTTTT. As protein: CASSQDRRYTGELFF.